The T cell receptor beta chain under discussion was sequenced for a study of T cells in Graves' hyperthyroidism and ophthalmopathy. Findings and caveats of the study: Most expanded thyroid clonotypes above 0.001 also appeared in blood.

RNA transcripts served as the template for amplifying TCR beta CDR3 regions. When the TCR CDR3 underwent first-round RT-PCR, the HTBI primer set was used. TCRdb recomputed calls from the multiplex PCR reads with MiXCR, one row per CDR3 protein. This table has hundreds of thousands of distinct CDR3 sequences, around a quarter appearing once. CDR3 size: 15 residues. Germline loops: CDR1 SQVTM, CDR2 ANQGSEA. The ends were cut back, 4 bases at V and 0 bases at J, with 13 bases in the middle. This clonotype was picked up many times. The antigen remains unidentified. Inclusion characteristics of ophthalmopathy patients comprised a Clinical Activity Score of at least 3, a NOSPECS grade of at least 4, and duration under 3 months.

The chain combines TRBV29-1 with TRBJ1-5, with D unclear. This TCR was sampled from a woman in her twenties or thirties with Graves' ophthalmopathy. Sample: blood. CDR3 DNA sequence: TGCAGCGTTGTCTGGGGAGCCGGTAGCAATCAGCCCCAGCATTTT. Protein: CSVVWGAGSNQPQHF.